Listed here are 11 T cell receptor beta chains from one sample, sequenced in a study of T cell changes during pregnancy in multiple sclerosis. Only in-frame clones appear in the TCRdb table, and some are missing; sequencing was by immunoSEQ multiplex PCR. The sample includes 70,000 to 85,000 clones, around 92% of them seen just once. Sequencing used peripheral blood, obtained before pregnancy. These receptor sequences come from a female donor with multiple sclerosis, enrolled in a pregnancy study.

The chain is built from TRBV13 and TRBJ2-2, with TRBD2 identical over 8 bases. This CDR3 has 16 amino acids. Trimming removed 5 bases from V and 1 base from J; junction bases left unmatched: 6. CDR1 is PRHDT and CDR2 is FYEKMQ in the germline V gene (reference sequence). CDR3 sequence: CASSPPGLGNTGELFF. DNA of the CDR3: TGTGCCAGCAGCCCCCCGGGACTAGGGAACACCGGGGAGCTGTTTTTT.

The genes are TRBV29-1 and TRBJ2-1, with TRBD2 matching 8 bases. The CDR3 sequence is 13 residues long. Germline V lookup: CDR1 SQVTM, CDR2 ANQGSEA. V shed 5 bases and J 8 bases; nucleotides not matched to a gene: 8. CDR3 nucleotides: TGCAGCGTTCTTGGGACTAGGGGGGATGAGCAGTTCTTC. Translating it yields CSVLGTRGDEQFF.

This chain joins TRBV2 and TRBJ1-5; 11 bases are a match to TRBD1. In germline, CDR1 is SNHLY, CDR2 FYNNEI. The J segment lost 6 bases and the V segment lost 6 bases, leaving 7 bases of the junction unmatched. The CDR3 covers 15 residues. The CDR3 protein is CASSVGQGVFQPQHF. CDR3 nucleotide sequence: TGTGCCAGCAGCGTGGGACAGGGGGTTTTTCAGCCCCAGCATTTT.

This clone was seen a single time. The chain employs TRBV13 and TRBJ2-1, with 9 bases identical to TRBD2. Germline assignment: CDR1 PRHDT and CDR2 FYEKMQ (reference sequence). V was clipped by 5 bases and J by 6 bases; unmatched bases: 11. The CDR3 consists of 16 residues. The CDR3 reads CASSSGGRGHGNEQFF. The CDR3, as DNA: TGTGCCAGCAGCAGCGGGGGGCGAGGGCATGGCAATGAGCAGTTCTTC.

The rearrangement joins TRBV5-4 to TRBJ2-1, with 7 bases aligning to TRBD1. This CDR3 is 13 amino acids long. Germline V gives CDR1 SGHNT, CDR2 YYREEE (reference sequence). V gave up 4 bases and J gave up 6 bases; unmatched junction bases: 4. The CDR3 is CASSPGTVNEQFF. CDR3 nucleotide sequence: TGTGCCAGCAGCCCCGGGACAGTCAATGAGCAGTTCTTC.

This clone was seen only once. The chain joins TRBV13 to TRBJ2-5; TRBD2 agrees at 7 bases. The germline CDR1 and CDR2 sequences are PRHDT and FYEKMQ (reference sequence). The CDR3 has 14 residues. Unmatched junction bases numbered 8, after V lost 5 bases and J lost 5 bases. In nucleotides, the CDR3 is TGTGCCAGCAGCCCCCGGAGGGAGGGGGAGACCCAGTACTTC. Protein product: CASSPRREGETQYF.

The genes are TRBV9 and TRBJ2-4, with 9 bases matching TRBD1. The CDR3 sequence is 14 residues long. Unmatched junction bases numbered 3, after V lost 0 bases and J lost 8 bases. The germline CDR1 and CDR2 sequences are SGDLS and YYNGEE. The CDR3 DNA reads as TGTGCCAGCAGCGTAGGACAGGGGGGGGACATTCAGTACTTC. This encodes CASSVGQGGDIQYF.

The J gene is TRBJ2-5, the V gene TRBV6-1, with a possible D match to TRBD2 (5 bases). The CDR3 covers 15 residues. The V and J ends lost 0 bases and 5 bases respectively, with 13 bases between them. Germline V CDR1 and CDR2: MNHNS, SASEGT. CDR3 sequence: CASSEARNRGETQYF. CDR3 coding DNA: TGTGCCAGCAGTGAAGCGCGTAACAGAGGGGAGACCCAGTACTTC.

The CDR3 here is CAWDLAGPYKPYF. The CDR3 coding sequence is TGTGCCTGGGATCTAGCGGGGCCTTATAAACCGTACTTC. This rearrangement joins TRBV30 to TRBJ2-5; TRBD2 matches at 9 bases. Germline values: CDR1 GTSNPN, CDR2 SVGIG (reference sequence). CDR3 size: 13 residues. V lost 5 bases, J lost 13 bases, and 14 bases stayed unmatched.

V and J are TRBV6-1 and TRBJ2-7, with 8 bases lining up with TRBD1. CDR1 is MNHNS, CDR2 SASEGT, per germline. Trimming cost V 0 bases and J 7 bases; bases outside gene matches: 5. CDR3 length equals 14 residues. The chain's CDR3 is CASSEAVQGGEQYF. In DNA form, the CDR3 reads TGTGCCAGCAGTGAAGCGGTACAGGGGGGTGAGCAGTACTTC.

This CDR3 is CASSWTGGYEQYF. The CDR3 DNA is TGTGCCAGCAGCTGGACAGGGGGGTACGAGCAGTACTTC. The gene calls are TRBV5-5 and TRBJ2-7; the match to TRBD1 covers 10 bases. V trimming: 3 bases; J trimming: 4 bases; junction bases outside the gene matches: 1. The CDR3 extends over 13 amino acids. Germline V gene lookup returns CDR1 SGHKS and CDR2 YYEKEE (reference sequence).